The clone carrying this T cell receptor beta chain was observed a few times. This sample is part of a study of blood T cell repertoires in COVID-19. Study-level background: Nucleic acid was either cDNA or gDNA, and it came from T cells, B-cell-depleted T cells, or PBMCs.

Germline CDR1 reads SGHRS; CDR2 reads YFSETQ. This CDR3 has 14 amino acids. With 4 bases clipped from V and 1 base from J, the junction kept 5 bases outside the gene matches. Authors' processing steps: Quantification of nucleated cells was approximated via reference gene primer amplification. Sequencing used immunoSEQ multiplex PCR; TCRdb keeps in-frame clones, though not all of them. The V and J calls and clone size were taken over from that table, and D and trimming were inferred from the DNA. The sample shows around 270,000 clones, about 80% of them seen only once. The sample taken for sequencing was peripheral blood. The sequence was collected from an older person with COVID-19, enrolled during active disease. The chain uses TRBV5-1 and TRBJ2-7; 7 bases align to TRBD2. CDR3 bases: TGCGCCAGCAGCCCGGCTAGCGGATCCTACGAGCAGTACTTC. This gives the protein CASSPASGSYEQYF.